One T cell receptor (beta chain) is described in this entry. Its matching antigen is unknown. The junction departs from the called germline gene at one end, perhaps through a read error. The CDR3 is made up of 18 amino acids. Germline assignment: CDR1 LNHNV and CDR2 YYDKDF (reference sequence). The PCR ran on 60 Vbeta and 13 Jbeta primers. Assay used: immunoSEQ multiplex PCR; TCRdb lists only in-frame clones, some missing. The table records some 170,000 clones, 80% to 90% of them present only once. The data originate from a study of cytomegalovirus exposure and HLA in healthy donors. Points from the study as a whole: It is likely that the observed cluster of highly shared sequence variants was a sequencing artifact. In a later analysis, DRB1 alleles had the most associated TCRs; HLA-C alleles the fewest. Altogether, 170 or so TCR beta chains were recorded as cytomegalovirus-associated.

The specimen sequenced was PBMCs. The TCR comes from a woman younger than 30 in good health and CMV-seropositive. This chain joins TRBV15 and TRBJ2-6, with 7 bases matching TRBD1. This CDR3 reads CATSRGGDRRIGANGLTF. CDR3 DNA sequence: TGTGCCACCAGCAGAGGTGGGGACAGAAGAATTGGGGCCAACGGCCTGACTTTC.